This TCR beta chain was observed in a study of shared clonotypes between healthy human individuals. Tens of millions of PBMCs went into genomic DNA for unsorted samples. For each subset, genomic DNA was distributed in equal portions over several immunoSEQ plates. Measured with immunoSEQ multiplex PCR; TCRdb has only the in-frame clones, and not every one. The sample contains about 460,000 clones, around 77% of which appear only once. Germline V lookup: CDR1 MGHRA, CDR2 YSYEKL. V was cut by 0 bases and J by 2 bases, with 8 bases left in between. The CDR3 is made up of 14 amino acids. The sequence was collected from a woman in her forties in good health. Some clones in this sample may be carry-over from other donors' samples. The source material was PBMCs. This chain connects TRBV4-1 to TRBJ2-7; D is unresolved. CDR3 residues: CASSQERRTYEQYF. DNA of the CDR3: TGCGCCAGCAGCCAAGAACGCAGGACCTACGAGCAGTACTTC.